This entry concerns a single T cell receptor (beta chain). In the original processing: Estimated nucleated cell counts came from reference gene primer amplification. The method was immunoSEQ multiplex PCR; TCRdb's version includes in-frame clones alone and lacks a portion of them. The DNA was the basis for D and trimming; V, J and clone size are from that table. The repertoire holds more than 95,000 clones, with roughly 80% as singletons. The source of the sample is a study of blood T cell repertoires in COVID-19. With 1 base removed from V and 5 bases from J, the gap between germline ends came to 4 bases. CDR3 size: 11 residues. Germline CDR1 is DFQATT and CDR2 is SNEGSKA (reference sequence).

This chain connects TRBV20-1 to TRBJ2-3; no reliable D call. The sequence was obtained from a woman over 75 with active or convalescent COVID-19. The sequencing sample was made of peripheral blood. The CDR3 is CSARVVDTQYF. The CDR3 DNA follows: TGCAGTGCTAGAGTAGTAGATACGCAGTATTTT.